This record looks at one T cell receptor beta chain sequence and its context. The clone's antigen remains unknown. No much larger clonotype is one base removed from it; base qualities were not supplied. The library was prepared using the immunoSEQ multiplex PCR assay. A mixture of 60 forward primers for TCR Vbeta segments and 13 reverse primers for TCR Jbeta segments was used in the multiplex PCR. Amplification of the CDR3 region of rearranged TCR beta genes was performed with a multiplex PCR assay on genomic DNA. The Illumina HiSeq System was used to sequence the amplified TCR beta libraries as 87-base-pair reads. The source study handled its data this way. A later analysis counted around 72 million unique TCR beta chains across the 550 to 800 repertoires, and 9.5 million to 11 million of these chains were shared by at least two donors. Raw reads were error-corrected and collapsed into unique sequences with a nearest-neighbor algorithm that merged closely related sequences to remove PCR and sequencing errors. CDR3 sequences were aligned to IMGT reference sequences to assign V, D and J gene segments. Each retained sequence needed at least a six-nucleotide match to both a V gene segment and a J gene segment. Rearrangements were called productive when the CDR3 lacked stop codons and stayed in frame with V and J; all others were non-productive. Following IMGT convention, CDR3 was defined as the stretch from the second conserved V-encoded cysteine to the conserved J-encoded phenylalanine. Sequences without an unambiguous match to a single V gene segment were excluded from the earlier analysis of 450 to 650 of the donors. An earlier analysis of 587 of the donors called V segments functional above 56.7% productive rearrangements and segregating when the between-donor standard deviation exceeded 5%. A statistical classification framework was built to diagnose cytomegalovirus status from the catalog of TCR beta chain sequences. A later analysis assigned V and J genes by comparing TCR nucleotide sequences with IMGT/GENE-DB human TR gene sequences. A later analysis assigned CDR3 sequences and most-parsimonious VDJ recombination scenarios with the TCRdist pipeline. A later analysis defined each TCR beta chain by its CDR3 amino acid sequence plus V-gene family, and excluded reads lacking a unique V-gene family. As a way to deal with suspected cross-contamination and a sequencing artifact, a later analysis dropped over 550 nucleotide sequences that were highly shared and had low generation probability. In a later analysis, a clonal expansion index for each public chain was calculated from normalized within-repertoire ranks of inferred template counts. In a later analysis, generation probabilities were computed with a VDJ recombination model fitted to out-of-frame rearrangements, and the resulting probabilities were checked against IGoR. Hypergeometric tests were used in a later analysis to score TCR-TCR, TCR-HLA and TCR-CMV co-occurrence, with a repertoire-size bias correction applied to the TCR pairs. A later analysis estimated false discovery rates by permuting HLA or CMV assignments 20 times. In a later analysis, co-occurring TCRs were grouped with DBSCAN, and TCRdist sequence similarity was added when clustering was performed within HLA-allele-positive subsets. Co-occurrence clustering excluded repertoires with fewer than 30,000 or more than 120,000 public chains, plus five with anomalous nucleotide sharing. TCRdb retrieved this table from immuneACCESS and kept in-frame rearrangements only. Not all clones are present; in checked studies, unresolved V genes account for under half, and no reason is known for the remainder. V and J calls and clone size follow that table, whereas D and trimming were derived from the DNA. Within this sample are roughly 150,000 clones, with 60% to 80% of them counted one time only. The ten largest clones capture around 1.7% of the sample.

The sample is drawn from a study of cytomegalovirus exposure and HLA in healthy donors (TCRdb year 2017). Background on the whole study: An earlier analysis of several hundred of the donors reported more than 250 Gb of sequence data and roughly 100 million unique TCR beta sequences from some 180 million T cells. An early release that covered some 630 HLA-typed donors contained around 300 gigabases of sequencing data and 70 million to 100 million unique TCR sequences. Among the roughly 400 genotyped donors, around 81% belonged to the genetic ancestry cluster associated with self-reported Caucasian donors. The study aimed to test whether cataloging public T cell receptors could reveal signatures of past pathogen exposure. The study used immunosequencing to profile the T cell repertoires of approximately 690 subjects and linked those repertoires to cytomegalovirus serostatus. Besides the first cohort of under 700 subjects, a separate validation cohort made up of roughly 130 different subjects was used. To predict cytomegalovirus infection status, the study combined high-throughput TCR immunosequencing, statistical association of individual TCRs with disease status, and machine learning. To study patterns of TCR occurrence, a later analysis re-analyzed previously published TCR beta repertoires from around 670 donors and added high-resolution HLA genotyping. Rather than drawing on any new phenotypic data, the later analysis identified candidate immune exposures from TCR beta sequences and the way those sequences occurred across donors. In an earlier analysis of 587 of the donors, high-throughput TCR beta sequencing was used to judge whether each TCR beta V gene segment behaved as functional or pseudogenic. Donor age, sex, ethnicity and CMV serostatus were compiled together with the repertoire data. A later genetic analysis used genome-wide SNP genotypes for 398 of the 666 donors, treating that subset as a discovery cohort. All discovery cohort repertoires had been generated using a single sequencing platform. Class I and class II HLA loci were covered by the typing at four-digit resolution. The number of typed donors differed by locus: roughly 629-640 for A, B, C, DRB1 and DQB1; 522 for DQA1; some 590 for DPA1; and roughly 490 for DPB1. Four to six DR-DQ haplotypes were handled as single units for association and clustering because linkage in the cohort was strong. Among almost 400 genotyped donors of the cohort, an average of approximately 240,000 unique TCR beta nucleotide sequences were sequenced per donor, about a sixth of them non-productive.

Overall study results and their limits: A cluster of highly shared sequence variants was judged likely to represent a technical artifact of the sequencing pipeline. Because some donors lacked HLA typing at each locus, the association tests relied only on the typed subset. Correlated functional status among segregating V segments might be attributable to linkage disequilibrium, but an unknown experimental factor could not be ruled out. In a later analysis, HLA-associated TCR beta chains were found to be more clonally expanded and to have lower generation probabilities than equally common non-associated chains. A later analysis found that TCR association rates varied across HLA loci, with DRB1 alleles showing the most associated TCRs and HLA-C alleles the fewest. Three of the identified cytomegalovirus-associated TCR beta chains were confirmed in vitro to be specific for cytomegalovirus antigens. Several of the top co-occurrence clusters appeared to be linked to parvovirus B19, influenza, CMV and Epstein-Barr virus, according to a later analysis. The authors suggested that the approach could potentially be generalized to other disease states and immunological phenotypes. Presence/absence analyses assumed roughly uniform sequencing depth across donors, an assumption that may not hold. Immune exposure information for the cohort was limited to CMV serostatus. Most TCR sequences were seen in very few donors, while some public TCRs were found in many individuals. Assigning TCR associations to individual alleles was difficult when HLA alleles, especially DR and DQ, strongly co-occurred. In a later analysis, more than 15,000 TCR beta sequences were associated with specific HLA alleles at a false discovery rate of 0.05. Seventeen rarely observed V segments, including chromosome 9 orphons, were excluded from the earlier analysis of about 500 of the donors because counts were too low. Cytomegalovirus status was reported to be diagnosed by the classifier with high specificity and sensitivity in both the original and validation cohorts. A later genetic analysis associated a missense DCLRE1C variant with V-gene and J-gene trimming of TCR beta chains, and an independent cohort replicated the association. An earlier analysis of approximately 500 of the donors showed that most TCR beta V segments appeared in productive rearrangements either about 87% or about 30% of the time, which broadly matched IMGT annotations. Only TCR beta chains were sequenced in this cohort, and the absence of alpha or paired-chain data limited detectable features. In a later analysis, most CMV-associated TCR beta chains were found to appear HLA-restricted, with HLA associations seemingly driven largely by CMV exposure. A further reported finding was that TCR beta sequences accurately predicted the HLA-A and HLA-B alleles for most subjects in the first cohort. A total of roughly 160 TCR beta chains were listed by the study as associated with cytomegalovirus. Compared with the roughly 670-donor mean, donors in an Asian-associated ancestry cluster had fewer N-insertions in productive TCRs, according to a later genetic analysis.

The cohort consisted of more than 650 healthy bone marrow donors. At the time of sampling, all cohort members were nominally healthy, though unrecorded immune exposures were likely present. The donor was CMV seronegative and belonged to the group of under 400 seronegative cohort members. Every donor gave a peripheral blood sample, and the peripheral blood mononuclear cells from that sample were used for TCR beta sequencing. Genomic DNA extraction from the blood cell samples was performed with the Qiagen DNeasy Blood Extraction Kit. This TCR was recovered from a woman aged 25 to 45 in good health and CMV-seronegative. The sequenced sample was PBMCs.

The nucleotide sequence is TGTGCCAGCAGCTTTGGGACAGGGGGCGTAGATACGCAGTATTTT. Its protein is CASSFGTGGVDTQYF. Recombination connected TRBV11-3 to TRBJ2-3; 12 central bases correspond to TRBD1. The germline V end is reduced by 3 bases and the J end by 5 bases; junction bases left unmatched: 3. CDR1 and CDR2 (SGHNT, YENEEA) derive from the germline V gene. Inclusive of the bounding cysteine and phenylalanine, the CDR3 is 15 residues long. Only the CDR3 part of the read is kept: 45 bases, read in frame from the first base.